This is a list of T cell receptor beta chains from one sample in a study of blood T cell repertoires in COVID-19. Sequencing used immunoSEQ multiplex PCR; TCRdb keeps in-frame clones, though not all of them. Counted here are some 670,000 clones, around 90% occurring once; the ten biggest clones make up roughly 0.26%. The sample taken for sequencing was peripheral blood. Every receptor here comes from a woman between 18 and 29 years old with acute or convalescent COVID-19. CDR3s include the opening cysteine and the closing phenylalanine or tryptophan. The D gene is left open where the match is weak. Where a row states a size, it is once, few, many or the class of an expanded clone; other rows omit it.

V gene: TRBV4-1
clone size: few
D gene: TRBD1
J gene: TRBJ1-2
CDR3 protein: CASSQVGIRDRGTYGYTF
CDR3 DNA: TGCGCCAGCAGCCAAGTGGGGATACGGGACAGGGGGACCTATGGCTACACCTTC

V gene: TRBV6-5
clone size: -
D gene: TRBD1
J gene: TRBJ1-2
CDR3 protein: CATADRGNYGYTF
CDR3 DNA: TGTGCCACCGCGGACAGGGGTAACTATGGCTACACCTTC

V gene: TRBV13
clone size: -
D gene: -
J gene: TRBJ1-1
CDR3 protein: CASRTPGAEAFF
CDR3 DNA: TGTGCCAGCCGAACCCCAGGGGCTGAAGCTTTCTTT

V gene: TRBV5-4
clone size: -
D gene: TRBD2
J gene: TRBJ2-1
CDR3 protein: CASSLFPRGYREQFF
CDR3 DNA: TGTGCCAGCAGCTTGTTTCCGCGGGGGTACCGGGAGCAGTTCTTC

V gene: TRBV4-3
clone size: -
D gene: TRBD1
J gene: TRBJ1-6
CDR3 protein: CASSQDQGAVLGNSPLHF
CDR3 DNA: TGCGCCAGCAGCCAAGATCAGGGGGCGGTTCTAGGGAATTCACCCCTCCACTTT

V gene: TRBV7-2
clone size: -
D gene: -
J gene: TRBJ1-1
CDR3 protein: CASSLSRWNTEAFF
CDR3 DNA: TGTGCCAGCAGCCTTTCTAGATGGAACACTGAAGCTTTCTTT

V gene: TRBV6-5
clone size: -
D gene: -
J gene: TRBJ1-2
CDR3 protein: CATETTYYGYTF
CDR3 DNA: TGTGCCACCGAGACAACCTACTATGGCTACACCTTC

V gene: TRBV28
clone size: -
D gene: -
J gene: TRBJ1-3
CDR3 protein: CASRDSNTIYF
CDR3 DNA: TGTGCCAGCAGGGACAGCAACACCATATATTTT

V gene: TRBV11-2
clone size: -
D gene: TRBD2
J gene: TRBJ2-3
CDR3 protein: CASSPGLAGGTDTQYF
CDR3 DNA: TGTGCCAGCAGCCCCGGACTAGCGGGGGGTACAGATACGCAGTATTTT

V gene: TRBV5-8
clone size: few
D gene: -
J gene: TRBJ2-3
CDR3 protein: CASSLGSSTDTQYF
CDR3 DNA: TGTGCCAGCAGCTTGGGGAGTAGCACAGATACGCAGTATTTT

V gene: TRBV7-2
clone size: -
D gene: TRBD1
J gene: TRBJ2-7
CDR3 protein: CASSRRQGTYEQYF
CDR3 DNA: TGTGCCAGCAGTCGCCGACAGGGCACCTACGAGCAGTACTTC

V gene: TRBV3-1/TRBV3-2
clone size: -
D gene: TRBD1
J gene: TRBJ2-7
CDR3 protein: CASSQAAGGLEEQYF
CDR3 DNA: TGTGCCAGCAGCCAAGCGGCAGGGGGTCTAGAAGAGCAGTACTTC

V gene: TRBV29-1
clone size: -
D gene: -
J gene: TRBJ1-1
CDR3 protein: CSVEKENRNTEAFF
CDR3 DNA: TGCAGCGTTGAAAAGGAAAACAGGAACACTGAAGCTTTCTTT

V gene: TRBV6-5
clone size: -
D gene: TRBD1
J gene: TRBJ2-2
CDR3 protein: CATETGKAGAGELFF
CDR3 DNA: TGTGCCACCGAGACAGGGAAGGCGGGCGCCGGGGAGCTGTTTTTT

V gene: TRBV12-3/TRBV12-4
clone size: -
D gene: -
J gene: TRBJ2-7
CDR3 protein: CASSRQTSYEQYF
CDR3 DNA: TGTGCCAGCAGTCGACAGACCTCCTACGAGCAGTACTTC

V gene: TRBV27
clone size: -
D gene: TRBD2
J gene: TRBJ2-5
CDR3 protein: CASSLIPLAGGVQETQYF
CDR3 DNA: TGTGCCAGCAGTCTTATTCCCTTAGCGGGGGGGGTCCAAGAGACCCAGTACTTC

V gene: TRBV6-5
clone size: -
D gene: -
J gene: TRBJ1-1
CDR3 protein: CASSYTDSLGTEAFF
CDR3 DNA: TGTGCCAGCAGTTACACTGACTCCTTGGGCACTGAAGCTTTCTTT

V gene: TRBV2
clone size: -
D gene: TRBD1
J gene: TRBJ1-2
CDR3 protein: CASSREGQGVAYGYTF
CDR3 DNA: TGTGCCAGCAGTCGGGAGGGACAGGGAGTGGCATATGGCTACACCTTC

V gene: TRBV3-1/TRBV3-2
clone size: -
D gene: TRBD1
J gene: TRBJ1-1
CDR3 protein: CASSQEDRGGENTEAFF
CDR3 DNA: TGTGCCAGCAGCCAAGAGGACAGGGGTGGGGAGAACACTGAAGCTTTCTTT

V gene: TRBV20-1
clone size: -
D gene: -
J gene: TRBJ2-7
CDR3 protein: CSASAGAQSYEQYF
CDR3 DNA: TGCAGTGCTAGTGCAGGGGCCCAGTCCTACGAGCAGTACTTC

V gene: TRBV15
clone size: -
D gene: -
J gene: TRBJ1-6
CDR3 protein: CATSRVLNSPLHF
CDR3 DNA: TGTGCCACCAGCAGAGTCCTTAATTCACCCCTCCACTTT

V gene: TRBV18
clone size: -
D gene: -
J gene: TRBJ1-2
CDR3 protein: CASCYQAHEFYGYTF
CDR3 DNA: TGTGCCAGCTGTTACCAAGCGCACGAATTCTATGGCTACACCTTC

V gene: TRBV4-1
clone size: -
D gene: -
J gene: TRBJ1-1
CDR3 protein: CASSQPDSNTEAFF
CDR3 DNA: TGCGCCAGCAGCCAGCCGGATAGCAACACTGAAGCTTTCTTT

V gene: TRBV18
clone size: few
D gene: TRBD1
J gene: TRBJ2-1
CDR3 protein: CASSRGQGAGNEQFF
CDR3 DNA: TGTGCCAGCTCGAGAGGACAGGGGGCTGGCAATGAGCAGTTCTTC

V gene: TRBV5-6
clone size: -
D gene: -
J gene: TRBJ1-6
CDR3 protein: CASSWGQDNSPLHF
CDR3 DNA: TGTGCCAGCAGCTGGGGACAAGATAATTCACCCCTCCACTTT

V gene: TRBV11-3
clone size: -
D gene: -
J gene: TRBJ1-1
CDR3 protein: CASSSGQNTEAFF
CDR3 DNA: TGTGCCAGCAGCTCTGGACAGAACACTGAAGCTTTCTTT

V gene: TRBV6-5
clone size: -
D gene: TRBD2
J gene: TRBJ2-7
CDR3 protein: CASSLGDYAAYEQYF
CDR3 DNA: TGTGCCAGCAGTCTCGGGGACTACGCGGCCTACGAGCAGTACTTC

V gene: TRBV19
clone size: -
D gene: TRBD1
J gene: TRBJ2-3
CDR3 protein: CASSMGRQGSTDTQYF
CDR3 DNA: TGTGCCAGTAGTATGGGACGACAGGGGAGCACAGATACGCAGTATTTT

V gene: TRBV15
clone size: -
D gene: -
J gene: TRBJ1-6
CDR3 protein: CATSRVALPLHF
CDR3 DNA: TGTGCCACCAGCAGAGTGGCCTTACCCCTCCACTTT

V gene: TRBV7-2
clone size: -
D gene: -
J gene: TRBJ1-3
CDR3 protein: CASQRGSGNTIYF
CDR3 DNA: TGTGCCTCCCAAAGGGGCTCTGGAAACACCATATATTTT

V gene: TRBV6-5
clone size: -
D gene: TRBD2
J gene: TRBJ2-3
CDR3 protein: CATKKLAGGQDTQYF
CDR3 DNA: TGTGCCACCAAAAAATTGGCGGGGGGGCAAGATACGCAGTATTTT

V gene: TRBV25-1
clone size: once
D gene: -
J gene: TRBJ1-1
CDR3 protein: CASSIGDTEAFF
CDR3 DNA: TGTGCCAGCAGTATAGGGGACACTGAAGCTTTCTTT

V gene: TRBV12-3/TRBV12-4
clone size: -
D gene: TRBD1
J gene: TRBJ1-2
CDR3 protein: CASRTGGYGYTF
CDR3 DNA: TGTGCCAGCCGGACAGGGGGCTATGGCTACACCTTC

V gene: TRBV6-2/TRBV6-3
clone size: few
D gene: -
J gene: TRBJ1-5
CDR3 protein: CASSYAVSWQPQHF
CDR3 DNA: TGTGCCAGCAGTTACGCGGTTTCTTGGCAGCCCCAGCATTTT

V gene: TRBV4-1
clone size: -
D gene: -
J gene: TRBJ1-2
CDR3 protein: CASSQKQGNGYTF
CDR3 DNA: TGCGCCAGCAGCCAAAAACAGGGTAATGGCTACACCTTC

V gene: TRBV5-5
clone size: few
D gene: -
J gene: TRBJ1-5
CDR3 protein: CASSLVGDSNQPQHF
CDR3 DNA: TGTGCCAGCAGCTTGGTAGGAGATAGCAATCAGCCCCAGCATTTT

V gene: TRBV20-1
clone size: -
D gene: -
J gene: TRBJ1-5
CDR3 protein: CSPAGGQPQHF
CDR3 DNA: TGCAGTCCAGCCGGGGGTCAGCCCCAGCATTTT

V gene: TRBV7-9
clone size: -
D gene: -
J gene: TRBJ1-4
CDR3 protein: CASSSTLETNEKLFF
CDR3 DNA: TGTGCCAGCAGCTCCACATTGGAGACTAATGAAAAACTGTTTTTT

V gene: TRBV5-5
clone size: -
D gene: TRBD2
J gene: TRBJ2-3
CDR3 protein: CASSFATSGGLGFTDTQYF
CDR3 DNA: TGTGCCAGCAGCTTCGCTACGTCGGGGGGGCTGGGGTTTACAGATACGCAGTATTTT

V gene: TRBV5-1
clone size: -
D gene: -
J gene: TRBJ2-3
CDR3 protein: CASSLGLVTDTQYF
CDR3 DNA: TGCGCCAGCAGCCTGGGGCTCGTCACAGATACGCAGTATTTT

V gene: TRBV18
clone size: -
D gene: TRBD1
J gene: TRBJ2-7
CDR3 protein: CASSSGGHEQYF
CDR3 DNA: TGTGCCAGCTCGTCAGGGGGCCACGAGCAGTACTTC

V gene: TRBV12-3/TRBV12-4
clone size: few
D gene: -
J gene: TRBJ1-1
CDR3 protein: CASSDRSYTEAFF
CDR3 DNA: TGTGCCAGCAGCGACAGGTCCTACACTGAAGCTTTCTTT

V gene: TRBV28
clone size: -
D gene: -
J gene: TRBJ1-2
CDR3 protein: CASSSYSPASNYGYTF
CDR3 DNA: TGTGCCAGCAGTTCCTACTCACCCGCTTCTAACTATGGCTACACCTTC

V gene: TRBV19
clone size: -
D gene: -
J gene: TRBJ2-1
CDR3 protein: CASSMGLPSYNEQFF
CDR3 DNA: TGTGCCAGTAGTATGGGACTTCCATCCTACAATGAGCAGTTCTTC